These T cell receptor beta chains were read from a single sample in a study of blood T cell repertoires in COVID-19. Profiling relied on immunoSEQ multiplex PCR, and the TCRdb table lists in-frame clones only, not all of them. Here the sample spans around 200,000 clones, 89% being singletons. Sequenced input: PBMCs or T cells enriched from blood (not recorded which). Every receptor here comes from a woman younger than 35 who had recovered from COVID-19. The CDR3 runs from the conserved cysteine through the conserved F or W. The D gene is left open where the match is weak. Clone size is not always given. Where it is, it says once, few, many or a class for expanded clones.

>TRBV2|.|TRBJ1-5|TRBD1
TGTGCCAGCAGTTTAGGACAGGGGGCTATTCAGCCCCAGCATTTT
CASSLGQGAIQPQHF
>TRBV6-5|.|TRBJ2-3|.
TGTGCCAGCGGTAGGGGTGGGAGCACAGATACGCAGTATTTT
CASGRGGSTDTQYF
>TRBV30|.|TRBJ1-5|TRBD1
TGTGCCTGGAGGGGGCCAGGGGGGCAGCAGCCCCAGCATTTT
CAWRGPGGQQPQHF
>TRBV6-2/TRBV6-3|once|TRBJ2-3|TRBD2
TGTGCCAGCAGTTACGGGAGGGCCACAGATACGCAGTATTTT
CASSYGRATDTQYF
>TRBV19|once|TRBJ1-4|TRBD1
TGTGCCAGTAGTATTGGGTACTACAGGGGCGCAACTAATGAAAAACTGTTTTTT
CASSIGYYRGATNEKLFF
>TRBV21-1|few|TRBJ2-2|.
TGTGCCAGCAGCAAAGCGGGACTAGCGCGGAACACCGGGGAGCTGTTTTTT
CASSKAGLARNTGELFF
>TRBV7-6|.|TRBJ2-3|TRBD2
TGTGCCAGCAGCTTAGCATGGGCTAGCGGGACAGATACGCAGTATTTT
CASSLAWASGTDTQYF
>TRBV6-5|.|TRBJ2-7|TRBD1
TGTGCCAGCGCTCAGGGGGCCTACGAGCAGTACTTC
CASAQGAYEQYF
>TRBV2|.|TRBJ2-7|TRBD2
TGTGCCAGCAGTGAAGCCGGGAGGATGTCTGAGCAGTACTTC
CASSEAGRMSEQYF
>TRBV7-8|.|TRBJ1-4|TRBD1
TGTGCCAGCAGCTTAGTAGGGGGCTATCCCCCGAATGAAAAACTGTTTTTT
CASSLVGGYPPNEKLFF
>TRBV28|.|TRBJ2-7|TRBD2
TGTGCCAGCAGTTTGCTAGCGGGACAGAACGAGCAGTACTTC
CASSLLAGQNEQYF
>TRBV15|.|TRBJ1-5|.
TGTGCCACCAGGGGGCGTCGCGAAGAGGACAGTTATAGCAATCAGCCCCAGCATTTT
CATRGRREEDSYSNQPQHF
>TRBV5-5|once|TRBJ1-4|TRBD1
TGTGCCAGCAGCATCTTACAGGGGGCAACTAATGAAAAACTGTTTTTT
CASSILQGATNEKLFF
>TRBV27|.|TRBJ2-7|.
TGTGCCAGCAGTTCCGCGACGGCCCGGATGAGGGAGCAGTACTTC
CASSSATARMREQYF
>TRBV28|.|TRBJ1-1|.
TGTGCCAGCACCACCGGGACACCCTTTGGAGCTTTCTTT
CASTTGTPFGAFF
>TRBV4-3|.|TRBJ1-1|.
TGCGCCAGCAGCCAAGATCAGTCAGGCGCCGGGGCTGAAGCTTTCTTT
CASSQDQSGAGAEAFF
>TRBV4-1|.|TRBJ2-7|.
TGCGCCAGCAGCCTATCGCATTCCGGGAGCTCTCTTGGGGAGCAGTACTTC
CASSLSHSGSSLGEQYF
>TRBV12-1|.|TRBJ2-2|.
TGTGCCAGCAGCTTCATTCTTCGAGTCCGAAACACCGGGGAGCTGTTTTTT
CASSFILRVRNTGELFF
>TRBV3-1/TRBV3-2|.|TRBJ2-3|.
TGTGCCAGCAGCCCAAACAGGGATACGCAGTATTTT
CASSPNRDTQYF
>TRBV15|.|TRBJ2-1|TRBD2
TGTGCCACCAGCAGAGATCCAAGCGGGAGGGCCAATGAGCAGTTCTTC
CATSRDPSGRANEQFF
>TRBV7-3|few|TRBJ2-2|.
TGTGCCAGCAGCCGTCGGGACTCCACCGGGGAGCTGTTTTTT
CASSRRDSTGELFF
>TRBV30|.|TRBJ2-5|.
TGTGCCTGGAGTGGAGGCAGTCTAGAGACCCAGTACTTC
CAWSGGSLETQYF
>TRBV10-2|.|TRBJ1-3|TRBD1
TGCGCCAGCAGCCGGGGGACAGACGGAAACACCATATATTTT
CASSRGTDGNTIYF
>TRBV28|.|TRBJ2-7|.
TGTGCCAGCAGTTTATGGCCCCTAGCGTATGCCTACGAGCAGTACTTC
CASSLWPLAYAYEQYF
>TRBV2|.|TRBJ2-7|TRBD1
TGTGCCAGCAGGTATGACAGGGAACGCTCCTACGAGCAGTACTTC
CASRYDRERSYEQYF
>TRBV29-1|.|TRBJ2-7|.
TGCAGCGTGAAGAGGACAGAGTACGAGCAGTACTTC
CSVKRTEYEQYF
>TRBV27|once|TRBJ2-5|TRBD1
TGTGCCAGCAGTTGGGGCGGACAGGGTCTGGGGGAGACCCAGTACTTC
CASSWGGQGLGETQYF
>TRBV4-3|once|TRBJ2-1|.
TGCGCCAGCAGCCAAGATAGGGGCAACAATGAGCAGTTCTTC
CASSQDRGNNEQFF
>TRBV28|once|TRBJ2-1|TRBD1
TGTGCCAGCAGGACAGGGGTCAGTGAGCAGTTCTTC
CASRTGVSEQFF
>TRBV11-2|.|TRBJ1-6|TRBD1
TGTGCCAGCAGCTCAGGGGGGAGTTCACCCCTCCACTTT
CASSSGGSSPLHF
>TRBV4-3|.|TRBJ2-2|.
TGCGCCAGCAGCCAAGCCTTCCTCACCGGGGAGCTGTTTTTT
CASSQAFLTGELFF
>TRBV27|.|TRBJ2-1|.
TGTGCCAGCAGTTTCTTCGGTGGTGAGCAGTTCTTC
CASSFFGGEQFF
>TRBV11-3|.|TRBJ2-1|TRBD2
TGTGCCAGCAGCTCTTCGGGACTAGCGGGCTGGTATGAGCAGTTCTTC
CASSSSGLAGWYEQFF
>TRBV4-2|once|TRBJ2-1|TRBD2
TGTGCCAGCAGCCTAGCCCCTTTCGGGACTAGCGGGAGTAATGAGCAGTTCTTC
CASSLAPFGTSGSNEQFF
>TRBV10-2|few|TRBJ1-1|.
TGCGCCAGCAGGGAACAGGGAGAGAACACTGAAGCTTTCTTT
CASREQGENTEAFF
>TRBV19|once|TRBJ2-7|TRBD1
TGTGCCAGTAGCGACGGACAGGGGACCTACGAGCAGTACTTC
CASSDGQGTYEQYF
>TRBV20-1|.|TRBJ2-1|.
TGCAGTGCCATTGGTGAGAATGAGCAGTTCTTC
CSAIGENEQFF
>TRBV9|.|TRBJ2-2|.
TGTGCCAGCACCCTCCAGGGGGGAGGAACCGGGGAGCTGTTTTTT
CASTLQGGGTGELFF
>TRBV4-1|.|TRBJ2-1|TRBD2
TGCGCCAGCAGCCCAGTCGGCCTAGCGGAGAGCAATGAGCAGTTCTTC
CASSPVGLAESNEQFF
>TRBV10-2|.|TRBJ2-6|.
TGCGCCAGCAGGGCAGGGAACTCTGGGGCCAACGTCCTGACTTTC
CASRAGNSGANVLTF
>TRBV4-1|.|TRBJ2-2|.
TGCGCCAGCAGCCCCACTAGATCCGGGGAGCTGTTTTTT
CASSPTRSGELFF
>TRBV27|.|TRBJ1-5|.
TGTGCCAGCTCCCCCGGGCCCCAGCATTTT
CASSPGPQHF
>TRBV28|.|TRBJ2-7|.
TGTGCCAGCAGTATTTTCGGCTACGAGCAGTACTTC
CASSIFGYEQYF
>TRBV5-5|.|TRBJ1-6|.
TGTGCCAGCAGCTTGGTCGCAGATAATTCACCCCTCCACTTT
CASSLVADNSPLHF
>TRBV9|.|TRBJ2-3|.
TGTGCCAGCAGGAGAGGAGGGCCGTATAGCACAGATACGCAGTATTTT
CASRRGGPYSTDTQYF